In its sample, the clone carrying this TCR beta chain was seen a few times. Antigen unknown. This specimen comes from a study of T cells in localized non-small cell lung cancer. Overall study findings and caveats: Overall survival was longer when the density of T cells in the blood was higher. Because researchers sequenced only one region of the tumor, heterogeneity is still possible. Uninvolved adjacent lung had higher T cell clonality than tumor and all other tissues.

Sequenced by immunoSEQ multiplex PCR; TCRdb stores in-frame clones only, minus some. The data contain about 39,000 clones, 70% to 80% of them singletons. CDR1 MGHRA and CDR2 YSYEKL come from the germline V gene. This CDR3 has 14 amino acids. The germline V and J ends were trimmed by 3 bases and 4 bases, with 12 bases remaining between them. The J gene is TRBJ1-1, the V gene TRBV4-1; D might be TRBD1 (6 bases). Specimen: PBMCs, collected before any cancer treatment. The TCR sequence derives from a woman aged 40-70 years with stage II squamous cell lung carcinoma. In nucleotides, the CDR3 is TGCGCCAGCAGCCACGCCACAGGGCCCACTGAAGCTTTCTTT. Its protein product is CASSHATGPTEAFF.